Sequencing of this TCR beta chain was carried out in a study of OX40 agonist ivuxolimab in advanced cancers. General study points: Clonal expansion was seen in CD4+ and CD8+ blood T cells by week 6 at 0.1 to 3.0 mg/kg.

Germline V gene data show CDR1 as MNHEY and CDR2 as SMNVEV (reference sequence). The CDR3 has 13 amino acids. V gave up 5 bases and J gave up 12 bases; unmatched junction bases: 8. Produced via immunoSEQ multiplex PCR; TCRdb's table is partial and in-frame only. The repertoire holds approximately 97,000 clones, with 85% to 90% as singletons. A word on this clone: Its antigen remains unidentified.

The clonotype was recovered from an adult with an advanced solid tumor such as melanoma, head and neck, liver or kidney cancer. The gene calls are TRBV27 and TRBJ2-1; 9 nucleotides align to TRBD2. This material consisted of CD4+ or CD8+ T cells sorted from blood, taken in a trial of the OX40 agonist ivuxolimab. This CDR3 reads CASSARTSVWQFF. As DNA, the CDR3 is TGTGCCAGCAGTGCCCGGACTAGCGTCTGGCAGTTCTTC.